This is a list of T cell receptor beta chains from one sample in a study of blood T cell repertoires in COVID-19. TCRdb keeps only in-frame clones here, not all; method: immunoSEQ multiplex PCR. The sample holds about 260,000 clones; roughly 88% are singletons and the top ten take roughly 1.2%. Sequenced input: PBMCs or T cells enriched from blood (not recorded which). The receptors here all came from a woman aged 40 to 50 with acute COVID-19. Both conserved end residues are part of each CDR3. Fields, in order: J gene, V gene, CDR3 protein.

TRBJ1-2	TRBV3-1/TRBV3-2	CASSQSSRAGGNYGYTF
TRBJ1-5	TRBV7-8	CASSSVGGGDQPQHF
TRBJ1-1	TRBV19	CASSIKGRGTEAFF
TRBJ1-2	TRBV28	CASSRGTANYGYTF
TRBJ2-3	TRBV4-1	CASSQDRLGVTDTQYF
TRBJ1-6	TRBV27	CASSFDSLSSFPLHF
TRBJ1-3	TRBV13	CASSRKTGAGASGNTIYF
TRBJ1-2	TRBV6-5	CASSLDRGGYTF
TRBJ2-3	TRBV9	CASSVTSGRTDTQYF
TRBJ2-7	TRBV5-6	CASSRTGSVGEQYF
TRBJ1-2	TRBV4-1	CASSQERQLGYTF
TRBJ1-4	TRBV7-2	CASSGRGGPNEKLFF
TRBJ2-1	TRBV7-2	CASSLGLAAYTYNEQFF
TRBJ1-4	TRBV28	CASSDPGGRTNEKLFF
TRBJ2-5	TRBV5-1	CASKTGVFQETQYF
TRBJ2-7	TRBV5-1	CASSLDGTREQYF
TRBJ2-1	TRBV6-2/TRBV6-3	CASSPGLASEQFF
TRBJ2-3	TRBV9	CASSVVAGGWTDTQYF
TRBJ1-5	TRBV4-3	CASSQGFNQPQHF
TRBJ1-6	TRBV18	CASSPGARETPLHF
TRBJ1-2	TRBV19	CASRTGPYGYTF
TRBJ1-3	TRBV30	CAWSRAGQVWGRFYGNTIYF
TRBJ1-6	TRBV18	CASSPVAQVENSPLHF
TRBJ1-1	TRBV27	CASSFTQGNTEAFF
TRBJ1-2	TRBV9	CASSDREQGLRYGYTF
TRBJ1-1	TRBV2	CASSEGHQMNTEAFF
TRBJ1-2	TRBV10-2	CASSTADPGYGYTF
TRBJ2-1	TRBV5-1	CASSPGLINEQFF
TRBJ2-1	TRBV6-2/TRBV6-3	CASSSSSTNEQFF
TRBJ1-4	TRBV7-9	CASSTDRGLREKLFF
TRBJ1-2	TRBV19	CASISPTGGYGYTF
TRBJ1-1	TRBV19	CASSNDRGNTEAFF
TRBJ2-3	TRBV25-1	CAARVGQGAGDTQYF
TRBJ1-5	TRBV10-2	CASPDLKRVHQPQHF
TRBJ1-3	TRBV6-5	CASTSSGNTIYF
TRBJ1-1	TRBV28	CASGIPGQMNTEAFF
TRBJ1-3	TRBV7-2	CASSPQTGLPGNTIYF